The next 18 T cell receptor beta chains were all read from a single sample in a study of identical twins. Via MiXCR, TCRdb re-called the 5' RACE reads, giving one row per CDR3 protein. This repertoire shows around 960,000 distinct CDR3 sequences, roughly 12% found once; its top ten account for around 1.5%. These data were also filed under a second study, of yellow fever vaccine responses in identical twins.

Sequencing was done on a sample of PBMCs. The receptor source for this set is a woman aged 18 to 35 in good health.

The CDR3 DNA reads TGTGCCAGCAGGACTAGCGGGGGGGCCCTTTGGACGCAGTATTTT. Protein sequence: CASRTSGGALWTQYF. The chain combines TRBV12-3 or TRBV12-4 with TRBJ2-3; TRBD2 matches 14 bases. CDR3 size: 15 residues. J was trimmed by 9 bases and V by 6 bases; bases with no gene match: 8.

This clonotype was seen a few times. The V and J genes are TRBV12-3 or TRBV12-4 and TRBJ1-5; D gene unclear. V lost 3 bases and J lost 4, with 10 bases in between. The CDR3 sequence is 14 residues long. This CDR3 reads CASSFGPANQPQHF. The CDR3 DNA reads TGTGCCAGCAGTTTTGGGCCGGCTAATCAGCCCCAGCATTTT.

This clonotype was recorded a few times. The chain links TRBV20-1 to TRBJ2-3, with 7 bases that match TRBD1. Germline lookup yields CDR1 DFQATT and CDR2 SNEGSKA (reference sequence). The length of the CDR3 is 13 residues. Unmatched junction bases numbered 4, after V lost 6 bases and J lost 1 base. The CDR3 region has the DNA TGCAGTGCGGGACAGTCTCGCACAGATACGCAGTATTTT. Its protein is CSAGQSRTDTQYF.

The chain employs TRBV20-1 and TRBJ2-1; D may be TRBD2 (6 bases). Germline V gene data show CDR1 as DFQATT and CDR2 as SNEGSKA (reference sequence). V was cut by 4 bases and J by 2 bases, with 12 bases left in between. The CDR3 runs 14 residues. CDR3 protein: CSATLRGPYNEQFF. The DNA for the CDR3 is TGCAGTGCTACTCTGCGGGGACCCTACAATGAGCAGTTCTTC.

This clonotype was detected ten times or more. This chain joins TRBV29-1 and TRBJ1-2, with D possibly TRBD1 on 6 matching bases. V was trimmed by 6 bases and J by 4 bases, leaving 21 bases between them. The CDR3 runs to 15 residues. Per germline, CDR1 SQVTM and CDR2 ANQGSEA. The CDR3 DNA reads TGCAGCGTGGACGATATAGTGGGGGCCACCTATGGCTACACCTTC. It is translated as CSVDDIVGATYGYTF.

A few counts support this clonotype. This chain links TRBV11-2 with TRBJ2-4, with D tentatively TRBD2 (6 bases). Germline CDR1 is SGHAT and CDR2 is FQNNGV. This CDR3 has 18 residues. The germline V and J ends were trimmed by 2 bases and 2 bases, with 19 bases remaining between them. This CDR3 is CASSLNPGLPFSKNIQYF. In nucleotides, the CDR3 is TGTGCCAGCAGCTTAAATCCCGGACTACCGTTCTCCAAAAACATTCAGTACTTC.

The J gene is TRBJ1-5, the V gene TRBV24-1; weak D call: TRBD1 (5 bases). The CDR3 consists of 16 residues. CDR1 is KGHDR, CDR2 SFDVKD, per germline. V lost 3 bases to trimming and J lost 2 bases, with 13 bases between them. The CDR3 is CATSDPSTGGNQPQHF. The CDR3 nucleotides are TGTGCCACCAGTGATCCCTCGACGGGGGGCAATCAGCCCCAGCATTTT.

This clonotype has a count of ten or more. The chain combines TRBV5-1 with TRBJ1-5; no clear D. V was clipped by 0 bases and J by 5 bases, with 6 bases between them. CDR1 is SGHRS, CDR2 YFSETQ, per germline. This CDR3 has 13 residues. CDR3 nucleotide sequence: TGCGCCAGCAGCTTGGCCAAGGATCAGCCCCAGCATTTT. Translating it yields CASSLAKDQPQHF.

This clonotype was seen a handful of times. The rearrangement joins TRBV2 to TRBJ2-1; no clear D. The V end lost 10 bases, the J end lost 4 bases, and 14 bases lay between the germline ends. The CDR3 spans 13 residues. Looked up from germline, CDR1 is SNHLY and CDR2 is FYNNEI. The CDR3 region is CAMIDRAYNEQFF. The CDR3 DNA reads TGTGCCATGATAGATCGGGCGTACAATGAGCAGTTCTTC.

In its sample, this clonotype was seen many times. At one end, the junction sequence differs from germline, possibly due to a read error. The V gene is TRBV5-1, the J gene TRBJ2-1; possibly TRBD2 for D (6 bases). This CDR3 has 16 amino acids. The V gene's germline CDR1 is SGHRS and CDR2 YFSETQ. CDR3 in DNA: TGTGCCAGCAGTTCCCTTGGGGGGAGCTCCTACAATGAGCAGTTCTTC. Its protein is CASSSLGGSSYNEQFF.

The genes are TRBV7-9 and TRBJ2-1, with D possibly TRBD2 on 6 matching bases. CDR1 and CDR2 from the germline V gene are SEHNR and FQNEAQ (reference sequence). CDR3 length: 13 amino acids. V was clipped by 2 bases and J by 10 bases, with 12 bases between them. The CDR3 bases are TGTGCCAGCAGCTTAACTAGCACTGAAGAGCAGTTCTTC. Residues: CASSLTSTEEQFF.

The gene calls are TRBV4-1 and TRBJ1-4; no clear D gene. In germline, CDR1 is MGHRA, CDR2 YSYEKL. There are 15 residues in the CDR3. V dropped 0 bases and J dropped 7 bases, with 12 bases sitting between them. The CDR3 DNA reads TGCGCCAGCAGCCAAGACCGAGGCCCCATTGAAAAACTGTTTTTT. Translated, it gives CASSQDRGPIEKLFF.

The gene calls are TRBV5-1 and TRBJ2-1; TRBD1 agrees at 7 bases. The CDR3 is 14 residues long. J gave up 7 bases and V 2 bases, and 6 bases lay outside the gene matches. Germline V gene data show CDR1 as SGHRS and CDR2 as YFSETQ. CDR3 bases: TGCGCCAGCAGCTTAAGGGGGCATAAGAATGAGCAGTTCTTC. It translates to CASSLRGHKNEQFF.

This clonotype was detected many times. The CDR3 loop is CSARSTDRGYRSSYNEQFF. As DNA, the CDR3 is TGCAGTGCTCGCTCAACTGACAGGGGCTACCGGAGCTCCTACAATGAGCAGTTCTTC. The chain carries TRBV20-1 and TRBJ2-1; the match to TRBD1 covers 8 bases. Germline V CDR1 and CDR2: DFQATT, SNEGSKA (reference sequence). This CDR3 comprises 19 residues. Trimming removed 5 bases from V and 0 bases from J; junction bases left unmatched: 18.

In this sample, this clonotype turned up a few times. The chain has TRBV3-1 and TRBJ1-6; TRBD1 is a possible D gene (6 bases). V dropped 2 bases and J dropped 6 bases, with 14 bases sitting between them. The CDR3 covers 16 residues. CDR1 and CDR2 from the germline V gene are LGHDT and YNNKEL (reference sequence). CDR3 sequence: CASSQLGWDTNSPLHF. The CDR3 nucleotides are TGTGCCAGCAGCCAATTAGGTTGGGACACTAATTCACCCCTCCACTTT.

The rearrangement joins TRBV19 to TRBJ2-2, with TRBD2 matching over 7 bases. This CDR3 is 15 amino acids long. Germline loops: CDR1 LNHDA, CDR2 SQIVND (reference sequence). V lost 5 bases, J lost 6 bases, and 9 bases stayed unmatched. CDR3 DNA sequence: TGTGCCAGTAGTGCACCGGGACTACGACCCGGGGAGCTGTTTTTT. Its translation: CASSAPGLRPGELFF.

V is TRBV6-9 and J is TRBJ2-7; tentatively, D is TRBD1 (5 bases). Trimming cost V 9 bases and J 1 base, with 10 bases left between them. Looked up from germline, CDR1 is MNHGY and CDR2 is SVAAGI. CDR3 length: 12 amino acids. The CDR3 coding sequence is TGTGCCAGATCTAAGGGGTCCTACGAGCAGTACGTC. It codes for CARSKGSYEQYV.

The chain has TRBV5-6 and TRBJ2-3; TRBD1 matches 7 bases. The CDR3 is made up of 15 amino acids. The ends lost 4 bases at V and 0 bases at J; junction bases unmatched: 5. CDR1 SGHDT and CDR2 YYEEEE come from the germline V gene. The CDR3 nucleotides read TGTGCCAGCAGCCAGGGACAGACTAGCACAGATACGCAGTATTTT. This gives the protein CASSQGQTSTDTQYF. Complete variable domain (other parts from reference TRBV5-6 and TRBJ2-3): DAGVTQSPTHLIKTRGQQVTLRCSPKSGHDTVSWYQQALGQGPQFIFQYYEEEERQRGNFPDRFSGHQFPNYSSELNVNALLLGDSALYLCASSQGQTSTDTQYFGPGTRLTVL.